What follows are 28 T cell receptor beta chains derived from one specimen sequenced in a study of shared clonotypes between healthy human individuals. Only in-frame clones appear in the TCRdb table, and some are missing; sequencing was by immunoSEQ multiplex PCR. The sample includes around 990,000 clones, approximately 80% of them seen just once. Material for sequencing was memory CD4+ T cells from PBMCs. As for subset: CD45RA-negative fraction. The receptors derive from a man younger than 35 in good health. Some clones in this sample may be carry-over from other donors' samples.

This sequence joins TRBV2 and TRBJ1-5; 7 bases line up with TRBD1. CDR3 size: 14 residues. V was clipped by 6 bases and J by 2 bases; unmatched bases: 4. Germline V CDR1 and CDR2: SNHLY, FYNNEI. The chain's CDR3 is CASRDGTGNQPQHF. CDR3 nucleotide sequence: TGTGCCAGCAGAGACGGGACAGGCAATCAGCCCCAGCATTTT.

The chain recombines TRBV6-1 with TRBJ1-2; D not resolved. This CDR3 is built from 10 residues. Per germline, CDR1 MNHNS and CDR2 SASEGT. The V gene lost 8 bases and the J gene lost 3 bases, with 4 bases spanning the gap. CDR3 DNA: TGTGCCAGCCAGGACTATGGCTACACCTTC. Translating gives CASQDYGYTF.

V usage is TRBV25-1 and J usage is TRBJ2-7; 8 nucleotides agree with TRBD1. The CDR3 spans 18 residues. J gave up 2 bases and V 2 bases, and 14 bases lay outside the gene matches. Germline-derived CDR1 and CDR2 are MGHDK and SYGVNS. CDR3 sequence: CASSEGIRDRRPPYEQYF. The DNA for the CDR3 is TGTGCCAGCAGTGAAGGGATAAGGGACAGGCGTCCTCCCTACGAGCAGTACTTC.

The chain carries TRBV7-6 and TRBJ1-1, with 7 bases lining up with TRBD1. CDR3 length equals 16 residues. V was pared by 4 bases and J by 2 bases, with 10 bases of the junction left unmatched. Germline lookup yields CDR1 SGHVS and CDR2 FNYEAQ. The CDR3 region has the DNA TGTGCCAGCAGCTCCATCGACAGGGCGGAAAACACTGAAGCTTTCTTT. The encoded protein is CASSSIDRAENTEAFF.

The J gene is TRBJ2-5, the V gene TRBV6-1; 9 nucleotides line up with TRBD1. J lost 3 bases, V lost 4 bases, and 6 bases had no gene match. Germline values: CDR1 MNHNS, CDR2 SASEGT. CDR3 length: 15 amino acids. The CDR3 here is CASSGGGTGKETQYF. Written as DNA, the CDR3 is TGTGCCAGCAGTGGAGGAGGGACAGGGAAAGAGACCCAGTACTTC.

CDR3 nucleotides: TGTGCCACCGAGGGACAGGGTTTCACTGAAGCTTTCTTT. Its protein product is CATEGQGFTEAFF. This rearrangement joins TRBV19 to TRBJ1-1; 9 bases are a match to TRBD1. This CDR3 has 13 amino acids. After removal of 10 bases from V and 4 bases from J, the junction contained 7 bases not matched to a gene. Looked up from germline, CDR1 is LNHDA and CDR2 is SQIVND (reference sequence).

The rearrangement links TRBV18 to TRBJ2-7; the D call may be TRBD1 or TRBD2 (6 bases each). The V end lost 2 bases, the J end lost 4 bases, and 12 bases lay between the germline ends. The V gene's germline CDR1 is KGHSH and CDR2 LQKENI. This CDR3 contains 14 residues. The CDR3 DNA is TGTGCCAGCTCACCAACCGCGGGGACATACGAGCAGTACTTC. Encoded protein: CASSPTAGTYEQYF.

The chain couples TRBV11-2 to TRBJ1-2, with 7 bases lining up with TRBD1. This CDR3 has 14 residues. With V trimmed by 7 bases and J by 2 bases, 7 bases remained unmatched. Germline values: CDR1 SGHAT, CDR2 FQNNGV. The CDR3 loop reads CASTQGVTNYGYTF. For the CDR3, the DNA is TGTGCCAGCACCCAGGGGGTGACCAACTATGGCTACACCTTC.

This sequence joins TRBV30 and TRBJ1-2, with D possibly being TRBD1 (5 bases). Germline lookup yields CDR1 GTSNPN and CDR2 SVGIG (reference sequence). The CDR3 sequence is 16 residues long. Trimming took off 3 bases at V and 8 bases at J, with 25 bases between the two ends. The CDR3, as DNA: TGTGCCTGGAGGCCCGGGGACGGTCGTACCCGGGGAGGCTACACCTTC. Its protein is CAWRPGDGRTRGGYTF.

This chain connects TRBV5-4 to TRBJ2-1, with D maybe TRBD1 (6 bases). The CDR3 length is 15 residues. The V gene lost 3 bases and the J gene lost 5 bases, with 15 bases spanning the gap. CDR1 is SGHNT, CDR2 YYREEE, per germline (reference sequence). The CDR3 reads CASSSNRAGDNEQFF. The CDR3 coding sequence is TGTGCCAGCAGCTCGAACAGGGCCGGGGACAATGAGCAGTTCTTC.

The chain links TRBV4-3 to TRBJ2-3; 7 bases map to TRBD2. With V trimmed by 1 base and J by 1 base, 5 bases remained unmatched. The CDR3 consists of 16 residues. Looked up from germline, CDR1 is LGHNA and CDR2 is YSLEER. CDR3 loop: CASSQAGEGGTDTQYF. CDR3 DNA sequence: TGCGCCAGCAGCCAAGCTGGGGAGGGAGGCACAGATACGCAGTATTTT.

This clone was recorded a few times. The chain carries TRBV7-2 and TRBJ1-2, with D possibly matching TRBD1 (6 bases). V was cut by 1 base and J by 3 bases, with 9 bases left in between. Germline CDR1 reads SGHTA; CDR2 reads FQGNSA. The length of the CDR3 is 14 residues. In nucleotides, the CDR3 is TGTGCCAGCAGCTTAGTAGGGGGAGACTATGGCTACACCTTC. This sequence encodes CASSLVGGDYGYTF.

This clone has just a few counts. The rearrangement joins TRBV18 to TRBJ2-5; 8 bases agree with TRBD2. This CDR3 has 13 amino acids. The ends lost 5 bases at V and 5 bases at J; junction bases unmatched: 4. Germline V gene data show CDR1 as KGHSH and CDR2 as LQKENI. The CDR3 sequence is CASSRLARETQYF. The CDR3 DNA reads TGTGCCAGCTCAAGACTAGCGCGGGAGACCCAGTACTTC.

The chain employs TRBV11-2 and TRBJ1-5; D ambiguous. The germline V gene encodes CDR1 SGHAT and CDR2 FQNNGV. The CDR3 is 13 amino acids. V was trimmed by 5 bases and J by 6 bases, leaving 11 bases between them. CDR3 amino acids: CASSPGLGQPQHF. For the CDR3, the DNA is TGTGCCAGCAGCCCGGGCCTGGGTCAGCCCCAGCATTTT.

The chain links TRBV9 to TRBJ2-1; 9 nucleotides agree with TRBD2. Trimming cost V 0 bases and J 0 bases; bases outside gene matches: 4. Germline V CDR1 and CDR2: SGDLS, YYNGEE. This CDR3 has 17 residues. The CDR3 region is CASSVGAGGTSYNEQFF. CDR3 DNA: TGTGCCAGCAGCGTAGGGGCGGGAGGGACCTCCTACAATGAGCAGTTCTTC.

The chain is built from TRBV5-4 and TRBJ2-3; 7 nucleotides match TRBD2. The trim removed 2 bases at V and 2 bases at J, leaving 2 bases unmatched. The CDR3 runs to 14 residues. The germline gives CDR1 SGHNT, CDR2 YYREEE (reference sequence). CDR3 region: CASSLAGPTDTQYF. CDR3 bases: TGTGCCAGCAGCTTAGCGGGACCCACAGATACGCAGTATTTT.

The genes are TRBV29-1 and TRBJ1-2; TRBD1 matches at 8 bases. The CDR3 runs to 12 residues. Trimming cost V 7 bases and J 8 bases; bases outside gene matches: 9. From germline, CDR1 is SQVTM and CDR2 ANQGSEA. CDR3 in DNA: TGCAGCGCAGGATGGACAGGGACGGGCTACACCTTC. Amino acids: CSAGWTGTGYTF. The full variable domain, completed using reference TRBV29-1 and TRBJ1-2, is SAVISQKPSRDICQRGTSLTIQCQVDSQVTMMFWYRQQPGQSLTLIATANQGSEATYESGFVIDKFPISRPNLTFSTLTVSNMSPEDSSIYLCSAGWTGTGYTFGSGTRLTVV.

The rearrangement links TRBV6-1 to TRBJ1-2; TRBD1 matches 7 bases. V trimming: 8 bases; J trimming: 8 bases; junction bases outside the gene matches: 11. CDR1 and CDR2 from the germline V gene are MNHNS and SASEGT. The CDR3 is made up of 13 amino acids. In nucleotides, the CDR3 is TGTGCCAGCGGCTCTAGGACAGGAGGCGGCTACACCTTC. Translating gives CASGSRTGGGYTF.

The J gene is TRBJ2-7, the V gene TRBV28; D is unresolved. This CDR3 has 13 residues. Trimming cost V 6 bases and J 0 bases, with 9 bases left between them. Per germline, CDR1 MDHEN and CDR2 SYDVKM. The CDR3 DNA follows: TGTGCCAGCAGCCGAAGGAGCTCCTACGAGCAGTACTTC. Its translation: CASSRRSSYEQYF.

V gene TRBV7-8 combines with J gene TRBJ2-5; tentatively, D is TRBD1 (6 bases). CDR1 and CDR2 (germline): SGHVS, FQNEAQ. The V and J ends lost 5 bases and 4 bases respectively, with 20 bases between them. This CDR3 contains 16 residues. The CDR3 is CASSKVNWGRRETQYF. CDR3 nucleotide sequence: TGTGCCAGCAGCAAGGTGAATTGGGGGCGCAGAGAGACCCAGTACTTC.

The chain combines TRBV5-4 with TRBJ2-1; 9 bases are shared with TRBD2. The CDR3 length is 15 residues. Germline CDR1 and CDR2: SGHNT and YYREEE (reference sequence). With 3 bases clipped from V and 3 bases from J, the junction kept 4 bases outside the gene matches. The CDR3 spells CASSSAGGNYNEQFF. CDR3 in DNA: TGTGCCAGCAGCTCAGCGGGAGGCAACTACAATGAGCAGTTCTTC.

CDR3 in amino acids: CASSGTSGLGGEQFF. The DNA for the CDR3 is TGTGCCAGCAGCGGGACTAGCGGCCTTGGGGGTGAGCAGTTCTTC. The V and J genes are TRBV7-3 and TRBJ2-1; 11 positions agree with TRBD2. The CDR3 is 15 residues long. Trimming took 5 bases from V and 9 from J; bases not matched to a gene: 9. CDR1 is SGHTA and CDR2 is FQGTGA in the germline V gene.

This chain uses TRBV5-8 with TRBJ1-1; possibly TRBD1 for D (5 bases). V lost 4 bases, J lost 4 bases, and 14 bases lay in between. Germline CDR1 is SGHTS and CDR2 is YDEGEE. This CDR3 spans 14 amino acids. The CDR3 DNA is TGTGCCAGCAGCCCCCGGTGGGGGGTCACTGAAGCTTTCTTT. Encoded protein: CASSPRWGVTEAFF.

J is TRBJ2-3 and V is TRBV27, with TRBD2 matching over 9 bases. The CDR3 extends over 15 amino acids. Germline CDR1 MNHEY, CDR2 SMNVEV (reference sequence). The ends lost 7 bases at V and 3 bases at J; junction bases unmatched: 8. As DNA, the CDR3 is TGTGCCAGCACTCGGGCTAGCGGGATGACAGATACGCAGTATTTT. It yields the protein CASTRASGMTDTQYF.

The CDR3 here is CSASRGDAFF. The CDR3 region has the DNA TGCAGTGCTAGCCGGGGGGACGCTTTCTTT. V is TRBV20-1 and J is TRBJ1-1; weak D call: TRBD1 (5 bases). The CDR3 runs 10 residues. CDR1 is DFQATT and CDR2 is SNEGSKA in the germline V gene (reference sequence). Trimming stripped 3 bases from V and 11 bases from J, with 10 bases between.

V and J are TRBV7-9 and TRBJ2-1; 7 bases are a match to TRBD2. This CDR3 is built from 18 residues. The junction had 17 bases not matched to a gene; V was cut back by 5 bases and J by 4 bases. The germline V gene has CDR1 SEHNR and CDR2 FQNEAQ (reference sequence). CDR3 loop: CASSPIRGDPTLYNEQFF. CDR3 DNA: TGTGCCAGCAGCCCCATCCGGGGGGACCCGACACTATACAATGAGCAGTTCTTC.

This clone occurred once. The chain couples TRBV2 to TRBJ2-7; TRBD2 agrees at 12 bases. Trimming removed 6 bases from V and 5 bases from J; junction bases left unmatched: 8. This CDR3 region has 15 residues. The germline gives CDR1 SNHLY, CDR2 FYNNEI. In DNA form, the CDR3 reads TGTGCCAGCAGCCTACTAGCGGGAGGCTTGGACGAGCAGTACTTC. Protein sequence: CASSLLAGGLDEQYF.

This clone was found once. This chain links TRBV28 with TRBJ2-1, with TRBD1 matching over 9 bases. Germline CDR1 MDHEN, CDR2 SYDVKM. This CDR3 is 15 amino acids long. The J segment lost 6 bases and the V segment lost 3 bases, leaving 6 bases of the junction unmatched. The DNA for the CDR3 is TGTGCCAGCAGTTTGCCACGGGACAGGGTCAATGAGCAGTTCTTC. Translating gives CASSLPRDRVNEQFF.